The 21 T cell receptor beta chains presented below share a single source sample, sequenced in a study of blood T cell repertoires in COVID-19. Libraries were prepared by immunoSEQ multiplex PCR; TCRdb keeps only in-frame clonotypes and omits some of them. The sample includes approximately 61,000 clones, roughly 88% of them seen just once. The sequencing input was peripheral blood. The receptors come from a woman at least 80 years old with active COVID-19.

The CDR3 DNA is TGTGCCAGCAGTAGACAGACCTTATCTGGAAACACCATATATTTT. Translation gives CASSRQTLSGNTIYF. V gene TRBV7-2 combines with J gene TRBJ1-3; tentative D call: TRBD1 (5 bases). V was pared by 6 bases and J by 1 base, with 13 bases between. This CDR3 region has 15 residues. Germline CDR1 reads SGHTA; CDR2 reads FQGNSA.

The rearrangement joins TRBV6-5 to TRBJ1-6; a possible D gene is TRBD1 (6 bases). Germline V gene sequence: CDR1 MNHEY, CDR2 SVGAGI. Deletions cut 4 bases from V and 14 bases from J, with 12 bases between. CDR3 length: 12 amino acids. The CDR3, as DNA: TGTGCCAGCAGTTCGGACAGAGGGTCCCTCCACTTT. Encoded protein: CASSSDRGSLHF.

This clone was observed a few times. The J gene is TRBJ2-1, the V gene TRBV2; 9 nucleotides match TRBD2. With 5 bases clipped from V and 10 bases from J, the junction kept 12 bases outside the gene matches. Per the germline V gene, CDR1 is SNHLY and CDR2 is FYNNEI. This CDR3 has 15 residues. For the CDR3, the DNA is TGTGCCAGCAGTTCAAGCGCGGGGGGGGCCGGAGAGCAGTTCTTC. Its translation: CASSSSAGGAGEQFF.

V and J are TRBV9 and TRBJ1-1; 7 bases fit TRBD1. With 0 bases clipped from V and 1 base from J, the junction kept 3 bases outside the gene matches. The CDR3 length is 15 residues. Germline CDR1 SGDLS, CDR2 YYNGEE. The CDR3 sequence: CASSVDGTANTEAFF. The DNA of the CDR3 is TGTGCCAGCAGCGTAGACGGGACAGCGAACACTGAAGCTTTCTTT. The full variable domain, rest sourced from reference TRBV9 and TRBJ1-1, is DSGVTQTPKHLITATGQRVTLRCSPRSGDLSVYWYQQSLDQGLQFLIQYYNGEERAKGNILERFSAQQFPDLHSELNLSSLELGDSALYFCASSVDGTANTEAFFGQGTRLTVV.

A single count supports this clone. The chain joins TRBV18 to TRBJ2-2; no reliable D call. The CDR3 runs 17 residues. Per the germline V gene, CDR1 is KGHSH and CDR2 is LQKENI. Trimming took 3 bases from V and 0 from J, leaving 14 bases between them. CDR3 protein: CASSPALGVANTGELFF. CDR3 bases: TGTGCCAGCTCACCCGCCCTCGGAGTTGCGAACACCGGGGAGCTGTTTTTT.

This clone occurred a few times. V usage is TRBV7-9 and J usage is TRBJ2-7; D not certain. The CDR3 has 13 amino acids. Germline assignment: CDR1 SEHNR and CDR2 FQNEAQ (reference sequence). Trimming removed 1 base at V and 0 bases at J, with 4 bases between. The CDR3 region is CASSLDTSYEQYF. CDR3 coding DNA: TGTGCCAGCAGCTTAGACACCTCCTACGAGCAGTACTTC. Based on the CDR3 plus reference TRBV7-9 and TRBJ2-7, the full variable domain is DTGVSQNPRHKITKRGQNVTFRCDPISEHNRLYWYRQTLGQGPEFLTYFQNEAQLEKSRLLSDRFSAERPKGSFSTLEIQRTEQGDSAMYLCASSLDTSYEQYFGPGTRLTVT.

This clone was found once. V gene TRBV10-3 combines with J gene TRBJ2-3; no firm D call. The germline CDR1 and CDR2 sequences are ENHRY and SYGVKD. V lost 2 bases and J lost 6, with 6 bases in between. The CDR3 sequence is 12 residues long. CDR3: CAISENEDTQYF. For the CDR3, the DNA is TGTGCCATCAGTGAGAATGAGGATACGCAGTATTTT.

V and J are TRBV5-1 and TRBJ2-1; the match to TRBD2 covers 9 bases. Per the germline V gene, CDR1 is SGHRS and CDR2 is YFSETQ. The junction had 3 bases not matched to a gene; V was cut back by 2 bases and J by 3 bases. This CDR3 is 15 amino acids long. This CDR3 reads CASSLAGGYYNEQFF. The CDR3 DNA reads as TGCGCCAGCAGCTTAGCGGGGGGCTACTACAATGAGCAGTTCTTC. The whole variable domain, remainder taken from reference TRBV5-1 and TRBJ2-1, is KAGVTQTPRYLIKTRGQQVTLSCSPISGHRSVSWYQQTPGQGLQFLFEYFSETQRNKGNFPGRFSGRQFSNSRSEMNVSTLELGDSALYLCASSLAGGYYNEQFFGPGTRLTVL.

The V gene is TRBV18, the J gene TRBJ2-2; TRBD1 aligns across 9 bases. V lost 3 bases to trimming and J lost 5 bases; unmatched junction nucleotides: 4. The germline V gene has CDR1 KGHSH and CDR2 LQKENI. This CDR3 comprises 15 residues. The CDR3, as DNA: TGTGCCAGCTCACCGGGACAGGGCTGGACCGGGGAGCTGTTTTTT. Translating it yields CASSPGQGWTGELFF.

This chain uses TRBV5-4 with TRBJ2-7; 8 positions agree with TRBD1. Germline trimming cut 0 bases from V and 9 bases from J; bases unmatched to any gene: 8. Germline CDR1 reads SGHNT; CDR2 reads YYREEE (reference sequence). CDR3 length: 14 residues. In DNA form, the CDR3 reads TGTGCCAGCAGCTTGGAACTGGGACAGGACGGGCAGTACTTC. This sequence encodes CASSLELGQDGQYF. Full variable domain (remainder filled in from reference TRBV5-4 and TRBJ2-7): ETGVTQSPTHLIKTRGQQVTLRCSSQSGHNTVSWYQQALGQGPQFIFQYYREEENGRGNFPPRFSGLQFPNYSSELNVNALELDDSALYLCASSLELGQDGQYFGPGTRLTVT.

This chain connects TRBV25-1 to TRBJ2-7; a possible D gene is TRBD1 (6 bases). The CDR3 has 14 residues. Looked up from germline, CDR1 is MGHDK and CDR2 is SYGVNS. V lost 5 bases and J 5 bases, leaving 16 bases between the germline ends. CDR3 nucleotide sequence: TGTGCCAGCAGTCGGGCACAGGGTTTCCACGAGCAGTACTTC. It yields the protein CASSRAQGFHEQYF.

Here the CDR3 DNA reads TGTGCCAGCAGACCGGGACAGGGGGTTGATTATGGCTACACCTTC. This translates into CASRPGQGVDYGYTF. V is TRBV5-6 and J is TRBJ1-2; 11 positions match TRBD1. This CDR3 is 15 amino acids long. V lost 5 bases and J lost 5; bases outside the gene matches: 8. From germline, CDR1 is SGHDT and CDR2 YYEEEE.

The V gene is TRBV18, the J gene TRBJ2-3; no firm D call. V was pared by 0 bases and J by 3 bases, with 13 bases between. CDR3 size: 16 residues. Per germline, CDR1 KGHSH and CDR2 LQKENI. The CDR3 DNA follows: TGTGCCAGCTCACCACCGGATCGAGGTCTGACAGATACGCAGTATTTT. Its protein product is CASSPPDRGLTDTQYF.

The rearrangement joins TRBV9 to TRBJ1-2, with 11 bases that match TRBD1. V lost 3 bases to trimming and J lost 2 bases; unmatched junction nucleotides: 3. The CDR3 is made up of 15 amino acids. Germline V lookup: CDR1 SGDLS, CDR2 YYNGEE. The CDR3 DNA is TGTGCCAGCAGCGACAGGACAGGGGGCAACTATGGCTACACCTTC. This codes for CASSDRTGGNYGYTF.

The CDR3 protein is CASSRQLNTEAFF. CDR3 nucleotides: TGTGCCAGCAGTAGACAGTTGAACACTGAAGCTTTCTTT. The chain links TRBV7-2 to TRBJ1-1; D may be TRBD1 (5 bases). CDR1 and CDR2 from the germline V gene are SGHTA and FQGNSA. The CDR3 extends over 13 amino acids. V lost 6 bases, J lost 0 bases, and 8 bases lay in between.

The V gene is TRBV7-2, the J gene TRBJ2-3; D ambiguous. Germline CDR1 reads SGHTA; CDR2 reads FQGNSA. This CDR3 has 13 amino acids. V was cut by 3 bases and J by 6 bases, with 10 bases left in between. The CDR3 here is CASSFSDGDTQYF. CDR3 in DNA: TGTGCCAGCAGCTTTTCTGACGGGGATACGCAGTATTTT.

The rearrangement joins TRBV18 to TRBJ2-5; 9 bases are a match to TRBD2. The germline gives CDR1 KGHSH, CDR2 LQKENI. V shed 3 bases and J 4 bases; nucleotides not matched to a gene: 3. CDR3 size: 14 residues. The CDR3 loop reads CASSPETSGETQYF. The CDR3 DNA reads as TGTGCCAGCTCACCTGAGACTAGCGGAGAGACCCAGTACTTC.

The chain links TRBV18 to TRBJ2-3, with D possibly TRBD1 on 7 matching bases. The CDR3 extends over 15 amino acids. The V and J ends lost 6 bases and 2 bases respectively, with 15 bases between them. Looked up from germline, CDR1 is KGHSH and CDR2 is LQKENI. CDR3 amino acids: CASSIQGGPTDTQYF. The CDR3 nucleotides are TGTGCCAGCTCTATCCAGGGGGGACCCACAGATACGCAGTATTTT.

This rearrangement joins TRBV7-9 to TRBJ2-7, with 7 bases that match TRBD1. V was pared by 7 bases and J by 0 bases, with 12 bases of the junction left unmatched. From germline, CDR1 is SEHNR and CDR2 FQNEAQ (reference sequence). The CDR3 totals 16 residues. This CDR3 reads CASTQQPWTGSYEQYF. CDR3 sequence (DNA): TGTGCCAGCACCCAACAACCCTGGACAGGCTCCTACGAGCAGTACTTC.

V and J are TRBV29-1 and TRBJ1-4, with D perhaps TRBD1 (5 bases). The CDR3 runs to 11 residues. Per the germline V gene, CDR1 is SQVTM and CDR2 is ANQGSEA. V shed 0 bases and J shed 13 bases, with 9 bases lying between them. The CDR3 region is CSVEEGGRLFF. CDR3 DNA sequence: TGCAGCGTTGAAGAGGGGGGGAGACTGTTTTTT.

This clone was counted a single time. This chain connects TRBV5-1 to TRBJ2-5, with D maybe TRBD2 (5 bases). V lost 6 bases and J 5 bases, leaving 14 bases between the germline ends. The CDR3 runs to 13 residues. Germline V gene data show CDR1 as SGHRS and CDR2 as YFSETQ. In DNA form, the CDR3 reads TGCGCCAGCACGGACCTCGGCGGGGAGACCCAGTACTTC. This codes for CASTDLGGETQYF.